A single sample gave rise to the 22 T cell receptor beta chains below, sequenced in a study of blood T cell repertoires in COVID-19. Profiling relied on immunoSEQ multiplex PCR, and the TCRdb table lists in-frame clones only, not all of them. The sample lists 110,000 to 150,000 clones, around 83% occurring once. Sequences were obtained from peripheral blood. The origin of the receptors is a human donor in a cohort sampled during active COVID-19.

The chain combines TRBV7-2 with TRBJ1-5, with 11 bases identical to TRBD1. Germline loops: CDR1 SGHTA, CDR2 FQGNSA. V trimming: 6 bases; J trimming: 4 bases; junction bases outside the gene matches: 5. The CDR3 spans 15 residues. The CDR3 sequence is CASSRGQGANQPQHF. The CDR3 DNA follows: TGTGCCAGCAGTCGAGGACAGGGGGCGAATCAGCCCCAGCATTTT.

The chain is built from TRBV7-8 and TRBJ2-7; the D gene is possibly TRBD2 (6 bases). Trimming shortened V by 1 base and J by 4 bases, and 11 bases separated the two germline ends. Germline V gives CDR1 SGHVS, CDR2 FQNEAQ. The CDR3 consists of 14 residues. CDR3 DNA sequence: TGTGCCAGCAGCTTAGACGGGAGTTTTTACGAGCAGTACTTC. It translates to CASSLDGSFYEQYF.

This clone was seen repeatedly, ten times or more. The genes are TRBV5-1 and TRBJ2-2, with 9 bases lining up with TRBD1. Losses at the gene ends were 0 bases for V and 9 bases for J; bases not matched to a gene: 9. The CDR3 length is 16 residues. Germline V CDR1 and CDR2: SGHRS, YFSETQ. CDR3 amino acids: CASSLGGTGRWRELFF. The CDR3 region has the DNA TGCGCCAGCAGCTTGGGCGGGACAGGGCGCTGGCGGGAGCTGTTTTTT.

The chain recombines TRBV2 with TRBJ1-3, with D possibly TRBD1 on 6 matching bases. Looked up from germline, CDR1 is SNHLY and CDR2 is FYNNEI. The CDR3 extends over 15 amino acids. Trimming took off 6 bases at V and 4 bases at J, with 16 bases between the two ends. The CDR3 nucleotides read TGTGCCAGCAGCCCCCCCCAAGGGGGAGGAAACACCATATATTTT. This translates into CASSPPQGGGNTIYF.

The genes are TRBV19 and TRBJ2-7; 9 bases line up with TRBD1. The CDR3 runs 13 residues. Germline loops: CDR1 LNHDA, CDR2 SQIVND (reference sequence). V lost 9 bases, J lost 5 bases, and 8 bases stayed unmatched. CDR3 amino acids: CASSGTGFDEQYF. CDR3 sequence (DNA): TGTGCCAGCAGCGGGACAGGGTTCGACGAGCAGTACTTC. Supplemented by reference TRBV19 and TRBJ2-7, the full variable domain reads DGGITQSPKYLFRKEGQNVTLSCEQNLNHDAMYWYRQDPGQGLRLIYYSQIVNDFQKGDIAEGYSVSREKKESFPLTVTSAQKNPTAFYLCASSGTGFDEQYFGPGTRLTVT.

In this sample, this clone turned up a few times. V is TRBV28 and J is TRBJ1-5; no definite D call. The CDR3 covers 13 residues. The V and J ends lost 6 bases and 8 bases respectively, with 14 bases between them. Germline loops: CDR1 MDHEN, CDR2 SYDVKM. This CDR3 is CASRAASQEPQHF. The DNA of the CDR3 is TGTGCCAGCAGAGCCGCGTCCCAGGAGCCCCAGCATTTT. Combining the CDR3 with reference TRBV28 and TRBJ1-5 gives the whole variable domain DVKVTQSSRYLVKRTGEKVFLECVQDMDHENMFWYRQDPGLGLRLIYFSYDVKMKEKGDIPEGYSVSREKKERFSLILESASTNQTSMYLCASRAASQEPQHFGDGTRLSIL.

The J gene is TRBJ2-7, the V gene TRBV5-6, with no clear D. This CDR3 comprises 11 residues. The germline V and J ends were trimmed by 0 bases and 6 bases, with 4 bases remaining between them. The germline CDR1 and CDR2 sequences are SGHDT and YYEEEE. The CDR3 protein is CASSLAGEQYF. CDR3 in DNA: TGTGCCAGCAGCTTGGCGGGCGAGCAGTACTTC.

This clone was counted a few times. The gene calls are TRBV29-1 and TRBJ2-7, with a tentative D call TRBD2 (5 bases). V lost 4 bases to trimming and J lost 0 bases, with 16 bases between them. Germline CDR1 is SQVTM and CDR2 is ANQGSEA. CDR3 length: 15 amino acids. CDR3 sequence (DNA): TGCAGCGTTGGCGGAGCGTTAGGGAGCTCCTACGAGCAGTACTTC. Protein product: CSVGGALGSSYEQYF.

The chain joins TRBV7-9 to TRBJ2-1, with no clear D. The V gene's germline CDR1 is SEHNR and CDR2 FQNEAQ (reference sequence). The V gene lost 5 bases and the J gene lost 0 bases, with 8 bases spanning the gap. This CDR3 has 14 residues. In DNA, the CDR3 is TGTGCCAGCAGCCCCGGGTTCTCCTACAATGAGCAGTTCTTC. Protein sequence: CASSPGFSYNEQFF.

The CDR3 loop is CASSQEWDRGNTIYF. CDR3 DNA: TGTGCCAGCAGCCAAGAGTGGGACAGAGGAAACACCATATATTTT. This chain uses TRBV3-1 (or the pseudogene TRBV3-2) with TRBJ1-3; TRBD1 matches at 7 bases. J lost 4 bases, V lost 0 bases, and 3 bases had no gene match. CDR3 length equals 15 residues. In germline, CDR1 is LGHDT, CDR2 YNNKEL (reference sequence).

About this clone itself: One junction end disagrees with the germline gene, perhaps due to a read error. The chain couples TRBV5-4 to TRBJ1-1; 7 positions match TRBD1. Germline V gene sequence: CDR1 SGHNT, CDR2 YYREEE (reference sequence). CDR3 length equals 11 residues. CDR3 region: CASTLGQEAFF. The CDR3 nucleotides are TGTGCCAGCACCTTGGGACAGGAAGCTTTCTTT.

This clone occurred once. CDR3 amino acids: CASSLEVNQPQHF. The DNA for the CDR3 is TGTGCCAGCAGCCTCGAGGTGAATCAGCCCCAGCATTTT. The rearrangement joins TRBV6-2 or TRBV6-3 to TRBJ1-5; the D is unclear. Germline V CDR1 and CDR2: MNHEY, SVGEGT. This CDR3 spans 13 amino acids. Trimming took off 6 bases at V and 4 bases at J, with 10 bases between the two ends.

This chain links TRBV27 with TRBJ2-7; D may be TRBD1 (6 bases). Looked up from germline, CDR1 is MNHEY and CDR2 is SMNVEV (reference sequence). The V end lost 6 bases, the J end lost 3 bases, and 12 bases lay between the germline ends. CDR3 size: 13 residues. CDR3 sequence: CASSTGPYYEQYF. CDR3 nucleotide sequence: TGTGCCAGCAGCACAGGGCCCTACTACGAGCAGTACTTC.

The gene calls are TRBV6-2 or TRBV6-3 and TRBJ2-7; 10 nucleotides match TRBD1. Germline CDR1 MNHEY, CDR2 SVGEGT. V lost 4 bases and J lost 2; bases outside the gene matches: 8. There are 16 residues in the CDR3. In DNA form, the CDR3 reads TGTGCCAGCAGTTCTCGGACAGGGGGGGTAGCCTACGAGCAGTACTTC. It specifies CASSSRTGGVAYEQYF.

There are a few counts of this clone. The chain links TRBV2 to TRBJ1-6; D not certain. V dropped 6 bases and J dropped 5 bases, with 5 bases sitting between them. Looked up from germline, CDR1 is SNHLY and CDR2 is FYNNEI. This CDR3 is 12 amino acids long. CDR3 protein: CASRRDNSPLHF. CDR3 nucleotide sequence: TGTGCCAGCAGGCGCGATAATTCACCCCTCCACTTT.

This chain links TRBV12-3 or TRBV12-4 with TRBJ2-7; tentatively, D is TRBD2 (5 bases). There are 11 residues in the CDR3. V lost 5 bases to trimming and J lost 7 bases, with 9 bases between them. Here the CDR3 reads CASSNGDEQYF. In DNA form, the CDR3 reads TGTGCCAGCAGTAACGGGGATGAGCAGTACTTC.

This chain joins TRBV7-8 and TRBJ2-7, with D perhaps matching TRBD1 (7 bases). Per the germline V gene, CDR1 is SGHVS and CDR2 is FQNEAQ. Trimming cost V 6 bases and J 3 bases, with 12 bases left between them. The CDR3 spans 13 residues. CDR3 DNA sequence: TGTGCCAGCAGGTCTCAGGGGGGCTACGAGCAGTACTTC. This encodes CASRSQGGYEQYF. Using reference TRBV7-8 and TRBJ2-7 for the parts outside the CDR3, the full variable domain is GAGVSQSPRYKVAKRGQDVALRCDPISGHVSLFWYQQALGQGPEFLTYFQNEAQLDKSGLPSDRFFAERPEGSVSTLKIQRTQQEDSAVYLCASRSQGGYEQYFGPGTRLTVT.

The V and J genes are TRBV5-5 and TRBJ2-3, with D possibly being TRBD2 (5 bases). Germline CDR1 is SGHKS and CDR2 is YYEKEE (reference sequence). CDR3 length: 15 residues. V was cut by 6 bases and J by 2 bases, with 16 bases left in between. DNA of the CDR3: TGTGCCAGCAACCTATTGGACGGGAACACAGATACGCAGTATTTT. This sequence encodes CASNLLDGNTDTQYF.

This clone has more than one count but fewer than ten. The chain combines TRBV6-2 or TRBV6-3 with TRBJ1-1; D gene unclear. Trimming left V 6 bases short and J 6 bases short, with 17 bases between. In germline, CDR1 is MNHEY, CDR2 SVGEGT. This CDR3 is 14 amino acids long. The CDR3 DNA is TGTGCCAGCAGCGAGCACCGGCACAGCTCTGAAGCTTTCTTT. Translated: CASSEHRHSSEAFF.

The genes are TRBV19 and TRBJ2-7; TRBD2 matches 14 bases. Per germline, CDR1 LNHDA and CDR2 SQIVND (reference sequence). The CDR3 consists of 18 residues. The ends lost 5 bases at V and 5 bases at J; junction bases unmatched: 14. In nucleotides, the CDR3 is TGTGCCAGTAGTCTCGGACTGGGACTAGCGGGAGTAGGGGACGAGCAGTACTTC. Protein sequence: CASSLGLGLAGVGDEQYF. Complete variable domain (other parts from reference TRBV19 and TRBJ2-7): DGGITQSPKYLFRKEGQNVTLSCEQNLNHDAMYWYRQDPGQGLRLIYYSQIVNDFQKGDIAEGYSVSREKKESFPLTVTSAQKNPTAFYLCASSLGLGLAGVGDEQYFGPGTRLTVT.

The rearrangement uses TRBV9 and TRBJ2-7; TRBD2 agrees at 9 bases. Germline lookup yields CDR1 SGDLS and CDR2 YYNGEE. The CDR3 is 15 residues long. The trim removed 4 bases at V and 3 bases at J, leaving 8 bases unmatched. CDR3 in DNA: TGTGCCAGCAGCCCCCGGGGCGGGAGGGACTACGAGCAGTACTTC. Translating gives CASSPRGGRDYEQYF.

This chain joins TRBV3-1 (or the pseudogene TRBV3-2) and TRBJ2-1; no firm D call. The CDR3 extends over 14 amino acids. Germline lookup yields CDR1 LGHDT and CDR2 YNNKEL (reference sequence). The V end lost 0 bases, the J end lost 4 bases, and 7 bases lay between the germline ends. CDR3 residues: CASSQDMEYNEQFF. CDR3 DNA sequence: TGTGCCAGCAGCCAAGATATGGAGTACAATGAGCAGTTCTTC.